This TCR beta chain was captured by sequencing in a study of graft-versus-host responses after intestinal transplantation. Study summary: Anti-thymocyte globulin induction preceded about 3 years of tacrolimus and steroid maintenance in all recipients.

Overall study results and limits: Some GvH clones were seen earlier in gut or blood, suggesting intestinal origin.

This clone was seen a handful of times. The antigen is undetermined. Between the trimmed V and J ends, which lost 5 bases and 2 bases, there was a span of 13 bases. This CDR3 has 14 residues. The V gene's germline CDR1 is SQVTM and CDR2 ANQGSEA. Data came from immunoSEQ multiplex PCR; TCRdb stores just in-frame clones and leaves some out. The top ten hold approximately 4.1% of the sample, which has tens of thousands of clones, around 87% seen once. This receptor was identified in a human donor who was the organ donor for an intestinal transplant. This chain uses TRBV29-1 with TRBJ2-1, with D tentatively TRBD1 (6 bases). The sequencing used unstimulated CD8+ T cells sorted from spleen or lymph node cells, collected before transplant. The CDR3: CSVMGAGTYNEQFF. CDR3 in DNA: TGCAGCGTTATGGGGGCTGGGACCTACAATGAGCAGTTCTTC.